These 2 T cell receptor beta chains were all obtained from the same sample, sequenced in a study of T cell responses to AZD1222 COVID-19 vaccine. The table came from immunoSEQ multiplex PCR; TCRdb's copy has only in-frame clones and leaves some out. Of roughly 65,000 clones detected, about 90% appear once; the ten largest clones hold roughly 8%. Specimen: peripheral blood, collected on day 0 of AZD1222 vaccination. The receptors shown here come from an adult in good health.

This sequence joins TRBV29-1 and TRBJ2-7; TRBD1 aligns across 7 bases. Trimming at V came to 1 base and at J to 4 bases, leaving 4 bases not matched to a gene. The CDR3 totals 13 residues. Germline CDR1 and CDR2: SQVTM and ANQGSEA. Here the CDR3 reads CSVEANRGYEQYF. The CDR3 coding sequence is TGCAGCGTTGAAGCTAACAGGGGTTACGAGCAGTACTTC.

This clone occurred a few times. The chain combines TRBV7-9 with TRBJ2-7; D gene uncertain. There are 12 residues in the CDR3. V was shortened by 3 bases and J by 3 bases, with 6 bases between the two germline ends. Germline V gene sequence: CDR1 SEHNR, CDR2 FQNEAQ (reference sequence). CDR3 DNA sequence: TGTGCCAGCAGCTTGTACCGCTACGAGCAGTACTTC. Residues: CASSLYRYEQYF.